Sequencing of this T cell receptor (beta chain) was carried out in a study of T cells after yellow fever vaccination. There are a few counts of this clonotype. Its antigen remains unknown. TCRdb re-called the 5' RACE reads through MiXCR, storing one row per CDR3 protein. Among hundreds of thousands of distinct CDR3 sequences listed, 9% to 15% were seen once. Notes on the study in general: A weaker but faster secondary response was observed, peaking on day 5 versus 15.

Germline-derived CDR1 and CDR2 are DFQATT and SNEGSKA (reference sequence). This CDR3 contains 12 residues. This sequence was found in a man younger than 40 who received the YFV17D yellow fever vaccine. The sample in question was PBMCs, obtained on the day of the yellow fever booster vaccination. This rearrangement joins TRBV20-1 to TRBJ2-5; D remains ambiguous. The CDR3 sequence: CSFNGFQETQYF. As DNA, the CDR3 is TGCAGCTTTAACGGTTTCCAAGAGACCCAGTACTTC.